The TCR beta chain under discussion was sequenced for a study of shared clonotypes between healthy human individuals. Study context: A couple of women and three men aged 18 to 49 made up the donors.

Data came from immunoSEQ multiplex PCR; TCRdb stores just in-frame clones and leaves some out. The sample includes 2 million to 2.5 million clones, less than 95% of them seen just once. The germline V gene encodes CDR1 MNHNS and CDR2 SASEGT. The CDR3 is 14 residues long. Losses at the gene ends were 7 bases for V and 0 bases for J; bases not matched to a gene: 4. Sample: naive CD4+ T cells from PBMCs. Described subset: CD45RA+ positively selected. The TCR was taken from a man younger than 35 in good health. Some clones in this sample may be carry-over from other donors' samples. The rearrangement joins TRBV6-1 to TRBJ2-7; 9 bases align to TRBD2. CDR3: CASTASGTSYEQYF. In nucleotides, the CDR3 is TGTGCCAGCACGGCTAGCGGGACCTCCTACGAGCAGTACTTC.